A single sample is the source of the 29 T cell receptor beta chains below, sequenced in a study of blood T cell repertoires in COVID-19. Using immunoSEQ multiplex PCR, the repertoire was profiled, and TCRdb retains in-frame clones only, with some absent. The sample holds 200,000 or so clones; roughly four fifths are singletons and the top ten take 1.3%. The sequencing input was PBMCs or T cells enriched from blood (not recorded which). The receptor source for this set is a woman in her thirties or forties with acute COVID-19.

J is TRBJ2-5 and V is TRBV11-2, with a weak D call TRBD2 (6 bases). CDR1 is SGHAT and CDR2 is FQNNGV in the germline V gene. V gave up 5 bases and J gave up 5 bases, with 15 bases separating them. The CDR3 has 14 residues. The CDR3 region has the DNA TGTGCCAGCAGCGGGAGACTAGGAGGGGAGACCCAGTACTTC. Translating it yields CASSGRLGGETQYF. The full variable domain, with the rest looked up from reference TRBV11-2 and TRBJ2-5, is EAGVAQSPRYKIIEKRQSVAFWCNPISGHATLYWYQQILGQGPKLLIQFQNNGVVDDSQLPKDRFSAERLKGVDSTLKIQPAKLEDSAVYLCASSGRLGGETQYFGPGTRLLVL.

The chain combines TRBV7-9 with TRBJ1-1, with TRBD1 as a possible D gene (6 bases). Per the germline V gene, CDR1 is SEHNR and CDR2 is FQNEAQ (reference sequence). Trimming stripped 5 bases from V and 0 bases from J, with 10 bases between. This CDR3 is 14 amino acids long. CDR3 bases: TGTGCCAGCAGCGCGGACAGCGTGAACACTGAAGCTTTCTTT. This encodes CASSADSVNTEAFF.

The table lists this clone with a few counts. The chain employs TRBV6-1 and TRBJ2-5, with D possibly TRBD1 on 6 matching bases. Germline loops: CDR1 MNHNS, CDR2 SASEGT. This CDR3 has 15 amino acids. V was cut by 0 bases and J by 2 bases, with 10 bases left in between. The CDR3 loop reads CASSEAIGGQETQYF. The CDR3 DNA reads as TGTGCCAGCAGTGAAGCGATAGGGGGACAAGAGACCCAGTACTTC.

This clone was observed once. The chain combines TRBV10-1 with TRBJ1-1; tentative D call: TRBD1 (6 bases). CDR1 and CDR2 from the germline V gene are WNHNN and SYGVQD (reference sequence). The V end was cut by 1 base, the J end by 3 bases, with 9 bases between. The CDR3 sequence is 14 residues long. CDR3 region: CASSEYRVDTEAFF. Written as DNA, the CDR3 is TGCGCCAGCAGTGAGTACAGGGTTGACACTGAAGCTTTCTTT.

This clone was found once. This chain uses TRBV29-1 with TRBJ1-4; TRBD1 is a possible D gene (6 bases). V was cut by 4 bases and J by 7 bases, with 19 bases left in between. From germline, CDR1 is SQVTM and CDR2 ANQGSEA. The CDR3 spans 15 residues. As DNA, the CDR3 is TGCAGCGTTGTTGGGCTTTTCGGGACATCTGAAAAACTGTTTTTT. Its protein product is CSVVGLFGTSEKLFF. The entire variable domain, with the rest obtained from reference TRBV29-1 and TRBJ1-4, is as follows: SAVISQKPSRDICQRGTSLTIQCQVDSQVTMMFWYRQQPGQSLTLIATANQGSEATYESGFVIDKFPISRPNLTFSTLTVSNMSPEDSSIYLCSVVGLFGTSEKLFFGSGTQLSVL.

The chain couples TRBV4-3 to TRBJ1-5, with a possible D match to TRBD1 (5 bases). Trimming removed 0 bases from V and 7 bases from J, with 10 bases in between. The CDR3 spans 14 residues. Germline CDR1 is LGHNA and CDR2 is YSLEER. The DNA for the CDR3 is TGCGCCAGCAGCCAAGATCAGGGAGGGCAGCCCCAGCATTTT. Translating it yields CASSQDQGGQPQHF.

The genes are TRBV30 and TRBJ2-7, with 12 nucleotides matching TRBD1. The CDR3 is 15 amino acids. Trimming cost V 4 bases and J 7 bases; bases outside gene matches: 11. CDR1 is GTSNPN, CDR2 SVGIG, per germline (reference sequence). CDR3 amino acids: CAWNHRGQGAWEQYF. CDR3 coding DNA: TGTGCCTGGAACCACCGGGGACAGGGGGCTTGGGAGCAGTACTTC.

The chain employs TRBV28 and TRBJ2-1; 11 bases align to TRBD2. In germline, CDR1 is MDHEN, CDR2 SYDVKM. Unmatched junction bases numbered 5, after V lost 7 bases and J lost 6 bases. This CDR3 region has 14 residues. CDR3 sequence reads: CASTTSGGSNEQFF. In nucleotides, the CDR3 is TGTGCCAGCACCACTAGCGGGGGCTCCAATGAGCAGTTCTTC.

The chain employs TRBV9 and TRBJ2-3; D is unresolved. The CDR3 length is 14 residues. CDR1 SGDLS and CDR2 YYNGEE come from the germline V gene. V gave up 1 base and J gave up 4 bases, with 10 bases separating them. The CDR3, as DNA: TGTGCCAGCAGCGTAATCCCCCAGGCAGATACGCAGTATTTT. The encoded protein is CASSVIPQADTQYF.

This clone has just a few counts. The rearrangement links TRBV7-8 to TRBJ2-2; 8 bases line up with TRBD1. Germline lookup yields CDR1 SGHVS and CDR2 FQNEAQ. CDR3 length equals 13 residues. Trimming at V came to 5 bases and at J to 7 bases, leaving 3 bases not matched to a gene. Here the CDR3 DNA reads TGTGCCAGCAGCCGACAGGGGAACGGGGAGCTGTTTTTT. As protein: CASSRQGNGELFF.

The V gene is TRBV6-5, the J gene TRBJ2-1, with 11 bases that match TRBD2. Germline CDR1 is MNHEY and CDR2 is SVGAGI. The CDR3 has 15 residues. V was clipped by 6 bases and J by 8 bases; unmatched bases: 9. The DNA of the CDR3 is TGTGCCAGCAGCTCACTAGCGGGAGTACGTTATGAGCAGTTCTTC. Protein: CASSSLAGVRYEQFF.

In nucleotides, the CDR3 is TGTGCCATCAGTGAGTCGAATTTTGGGACAGGGGGCAACTATGGCTACACCTTC. Protein sequence: CAISESNFGTGGNYGYTF. The genes are TRBV10-3 and TRBJ1-2, with 12 bases fitting TRBD1. Per germline, CDR1 ENHRY and CDR2 SYGVKD. The J segment lost 2 bases and the V segment lost 0 bases, leaving 7 bases of the junction unmatched. The CDR3 is 18 amino acids.

The CDR3 loop is CASSHTARDEQYF. In DNA, the CDR3 is TGTGCCAGCAGCCACACGGCTAGAGACGAGCAGTACTTC. V and J are TRBV3-1 (or the pseudogene TRBV3-2) and TRBJ2-7, with D unclear. V was pared by 3 bases and J by 5 bases, with 11 bases between. The CDR3 covers 13 residues. CDR1 LGHDT and CDR2 YNNKEL come from the germline V gene (reference sequence).

The chain's CDR3 is CASSVAAGGQETQYF. Written as DNA, the CDR3 is TGTGCCAGCAGCGTAGCAGCGGGGGGTCAAGAGACCCAGTACTTC. The chain recombines TRBV9 with TRBJ2-5; TRBD2 matches 9 bases. The V segment lost 0 bases and the J segment 2 bases; nucleotides outside the gene matches: 2. The CDR3 length is 15 residues. CDR1 is SGDLS and CDR2 is YYNGEE in the germline V gene.

The V gene is TRBV5-4, the J gene TRBJ2-3, with D tentatively TRBD2 (5 bases). V lost 4 bases, J lost 2 bases, and 14 bases lay in between. Germline CDR1 and CDR2: SGHNT and YYREEE (reference sequence). CDR3 length: 15 amino acids. As DNA, the CDR3 is TGTGCCAGCAGCCGCAAATTGGGAGACACAGATACGCAGTATTTT. Translating gives CASSRKLGDTDTQYF.

The chain links TRBV5-6 to TRBJ2-6; D call uncertain. The V gene's germline CDR1 is SGHDT and CDR2 YYEEEE. This CDR3 spans 13 amino acids. Between the trimmed V and J ends, which lost 7 bases and 2 bases, there was a span of 7 bases. CDR3 amino acids: CASRRAGANVLTF. The CDR3 DNA reads as TGTGCCAGCCGCCGGGCTGGGGCCAACGTCCTGACTTTC.

In this sample, this clone turned up a few times. The chain has TRBV5-5 and TRBJ1-1, with 9 bases identical to TRBD1. Germline lookup yields CDR1 SGHKS and CDR2 YYEKEE (reference sequence). CDR3 size: 14 residues. With 4 bases clipped from V and 4 bases from J, the junction kept 5 bases outside the gene matches. The DNA of the CDR3 is TGTGCCAGCAGCGATACAGGGGGCGGCACTGAAGCTTTCTTT. Residues: CASSDTGGGTEAFF.

This chain joins TRBV6-5 and TRBJ2-7, with no clear D. The germline gives CDR1 MNHEY, CDR2 SVGAGI. Trimming stripped 2 bases from V and 5 bases from J, with 16 bases between. The CDR3 runs to 15 residues. The CDR3 DNA reads TGTGCCAGCAGTTACCGGGTCTTACCCTTGAACGAGCAGTACTTC. It specifies CASSYRVLPLNEQYF.

The gene calls are TRBV24-1 and TRBJ2-7; D call uncertain. This CDR3 comprises 15 residues. CDR1 and CDR2 (germline): KGHDR, SFDVKD. Trimming left V 3 bases short and J 2 bases short, with 13 bases between. The CDR3 sequence is CATSDPNLRTYEQYF. The CDR3 nucleotides read TGTGCCACCAGTGATCCCAACCTGAGGACCTACGAGCAGTACTTC.

Many counts were recorded for this clone. This chain links TRBV18 with TRBJ1-5; no clear D. CDR1 and CDR2 from the germline V gene are KGHSH and LQKENI. The V and J ends lost 3 bases and 5 bases respectively, with 11 bases between them. CDR3 length: 14 amino acids. The CDR3 DNA follows: TGTGCCAGCTCACCGGTGACCCGGGATCAGCCCCAGCATTTT. As protein: CASSPVTRDQPQHF.

The chain couples TRBV3-1 (or the pseudogene TRBV3-2) to TRBJ2-7; 11 bases align to TRBD2. The V gene's germline CDR1 is LGHDT and CDR2 YNNKEL (reference sequence). The CDR3 has 13 residues. Trimming took 8 bases from V and 5 from J; bases not matched to a gene: 5. In nucleotides, the CDR3 is TGTGCCAGCTTACTAGCGGGAGCTAACGAGCAGTACTTC. This gives the protein CASLLAGANEQYF.

The V gene is TRBV27, the J gene TRBJ2-1; possibly TRBD1 for D (5 bases). Trimming pared 3 bases from V and 9 bases from J, leaving 6 bases between. The CDR3 has 11 amino acids. CDR1 is MNHEY and CDR2 is SMNVEV in the germline V gene (reference sequence). The CDR3: CASSFRGEQFF. The CDR3 nucleotides read TGTGCCAGCAGTTTTAGGGGTGAGCAGTTCTTC.

CDR3 sequence reads: CAWSVSGGTGEQYF. CDR3 nucleotides: TGTGCCTGGAGTGTATCAGGGGGCACGGGCGAGCAGTACTTC. The V call is TRBV30, the J call TRBJ2-7; 8 positions match TRBD1. Trimming removed 0 bases from V and 6 bases from J; junction bases left unmatched: 7. CDR3 length: 14 amino acids. Germline CDR1 GTSNPN, CDR2 SVGIG (reference sequence).

In nucleotides, the CDR3 is TGTGCCAGCAGTTTCAATAATTCACCCCTCCACTTT. Translated, it gives CASSFNNSPLHF. The chain is built from TRBV12-3 or TRBV12-4 and TRBJ1-6; no clear D gene. Trimming took off 3 bases at V and 5 bases at J, with 2 bases between the two ends. This CDR3 has 12 amino acids.

J is TRBJ2-3 and V is TRBV5-1, with 9 positions matching TRBD2. The CDR3 has 16 residues. With 3 bases clipped from V and 6 bases from J, the junction kept 11 bases outside the gene matches. Germline CDR1 reads SGHRS; CDR2 reads YFSETQ. The CDR3 DNA follows: TGCGCCAGCAGCTCCATGGCTAGCGGGGCAGCTGATACGCAGTATTTT. This encodes CASSSMASGAADTQYF. Based on the CDR3 plus reference TRBV5-1 and TRBJ2-3, the full variable domain is KAGVTQTPRYLIKTRGQQVTLSCSPISGHRSVSWYQQTPGQGLQFLFEYFSETQRNKGNFPGRFSGRQFSNSRSEMNVSTLELGDSALYLCASSSMASGAADTQYFGPGTRLTVL.

The chain is built from TRBV7-3 and TRBJ1-5, with D perhaps matching TRBD1 (5 bases). There are 18 residues in the CDR3. Looked up from germline, CDR1 is SGHTA and CDR2 is FQGTGA. V was clipped by 5 bases and J by 1 base, with 21 bases between them. CDR3 in amino acids: CASSPGWGEGRSNQPQHF. The CDR3 DNA reads as TGTGCCAGCAGCCCAGGTTGGGGGGAAGGGAGAAGCAATCAGCCCCAGCATTTT. Full variable domain (missing parts from reference TRBV7-3 and TRBJ1-5): GAGVSQTPSNKVTEKGKYVELRCDPISGHTALYWYRQSLGQGPEFLIYFQGTGAADDSGLPNDRFFAVRPEGSVSTLKIQRTERGDSAVYLCASSPGWGEGRSNQPQHFGDGTRLSIL.

The chain carries TRBV10-2 and TRBJ1-6, with 8 bases identical to TRBD1. The V gene end was trimmed by 3 bases and the J gene end by 4 bases; junction bases not matched to a gene: 2. Germline V lookup: CDR1 WSHSY, CDR2 SAAADI. The CDR3 loop spans 15 amino acids. The CDR3 DNA follows: TGCGCCAGCAGTGACACAGGGGGTTATAATTCACCCCTCCACTTT. This sequence encodes CASSDTGGYNSPLHF.

The CDR3 DNA is TGTGCCAGCAGCCAAGGAGTAAGAGAGGGTAACTATGGCTACACCTTC. As protein: CASSQGVREGNYGYTF. The V gene is TRBV4-2, the J gene TRBJ1-2; D not certain. Germline assignment: CDR1 LGHNA and CDR2 YNFKEQ. V lost 1 base and J lost 1, with 13 bases in between. This CDR3 contains 16 residues.

DNA of the CDR3: TGTGCCTGGAGCCTAGGACAGGGAAGTAACTATGGCTACACCTTC. Translation: CAWSLGQGSNYGYTF. This chain uses TRBV30 with TRBJ1-2; 8 bases align to TRBD1. This CDR3 has 15 residues. Germline values: CDR1 GTSNPN, CDR2 SVGIG (reference sequence). The V gene end was trimmed by 3 bases and the J gene end by 1 base; junction bases not matched to a gene: 7.